These T cell receptor beta chains were read from a single sample in a study of blood T cell repertoires in COVID-19. The method was immunoSEQ multiplex PCR; TCRdb's version includes in-frame clones alone and lacks a portion of them. Counted here are about 220,000 clones, 84% occurring once; the ten biggest clones make up 9.7%. Sample: peripheral blood. These receptors originate from a man aged 45-65 years with active or convalescent COVID-19. Each CDR3 is given with its conserved first and last residue. Fields, in order: D gene, clone size, V gene, J gene, CDR3 protein, CDR3 DNA. A D gene is named only where the DNA matches it firmly. Clone sizes are given selectively: once, few, many, or a class where the clone is expanded.

d_gene: NA; abundance: NA; v_gene: TRBV12-2; j_gene: TRBJ1-2; CDR3aa: CASRLAGVKQGAFYGYTF; CDR3nt: TGTGCAAGTCGCTTAGCAGGTGTGAAACAGGGGGCGTTCTATGGCTACACCTTC
d_gene: NA; abundance: once; v_gene: TRBV5-1; j_gene: TRBJ2-3; CDR3aa: CASSQQGPSTDTQYF; CDR3nt: TGCGCCAGCAGCCAACAGGGACCTAGCACAGATACGCAGTATTTT
d_gene: NA; abundance: NA; v_gene: TRBV29-1; j_gene: TRBJ2-3; CDR3aa: CSVDLGASTDTQYF; CDR3nt: TGCAGCGTTGATTTGGGGGCCTCCACAGATACGCAGTATTTT
d_gene: NA; abundance: NA; v_gene: TRBV7-8; j_gene: TRBJ2-5; CDR3aa: CASSRGRGTGETQYF; CDR3nt: TGTGCCAGCAGCCGGGGGCGGGGGACGGGAGAGACCCAGTACTTC
d_gene: TRBD1; abundance: NA; v_gene: TRBV5-1; j_gene: TRBJ2-3; CDR3aa: CASRGQGASTDTQYF; CDR3nt: TGCGCCAGCAGGGGACAGGGGGCCTCCACAGATACGCAGTATTTT
d_gene: NA; abundance: NA; v_gene: TRBV27; j_gene: TRBJ1-4; CDR3aa: CASSFQGYNEKLFF; CDR3nt: TGTGCCAGCAGTTTTCAGGGCTATAATGAAAAACTGTTTTTT
d_gene: NA; abundance: NA; v_gene: TRBV28; j_gene: TRBJ1-6; CDR3aa: CASSFPRSGVVVSPLHF; CDR3nt: TGTGCCAGCAGTTTCCCCCGCTCGGGTGTCGTCGTTTCACCCCTCCACTTT
d_gene: NA; abundance: NA; v_gene: TRBV9; j_gene: TRBJ2-3; CDR3aa: CASSVGVGEGTDTQYF; CDR3nt: TGTGCCAGCAGCGTAGGAGTGGGAGAGGGCACAGATACGCAGTATTTT
d_gene: NA; abundance: NA; v_gene: TRBV18; j_gene: TRBJ2-5; CDR3aa: CASSIQGQETQYF; CDR3nt: TGTGCCAGCTCAATCCAGGGGCAAGAGACCCAGTACTTC
d_gene: TRBD1; abundance: NA; v_gene: TRBV7-9; j_gene: TRBJ2-5; CDR3aa: CASGQGARETQYF; CDR3nt: TGTGCCAGCGGCCAGGGGGCCCGGGAGACCCAGTACTTC
d_gene: NA; abundance: NA; v_gene: TRBV28; j_gene: TRBJ1-1; CDR3aa: CASSPPRGRRAEAFF; CDR3nt: TGTGCCAGCAGTCCCCCTCGAGGAAGGAGAGCTGAAGCTTTCTTT
d_gene: NA; abundance: once; v_gene: TRBV5-1; j_gene: TRBJ2-1; CDR3aa: CASSLIGGGDEQFF; CDR3nt: TGCGCCAGCAGCTTGATAGGGGGCGGGGATGAGCAGTTCTTC
d_gene: TRBD1; abundance: NA; v_gene: TRBV7-3; j_gene: TRBJ1-2; CDR3aa: CATSTGARTLVGYTF; CDR3nt: TGTGCCACGTCGACAGGGGCCCGCACTCTGGTTGGCTACACCTTC
d_gene: NA; abundance: once; v_gene: TRBV29-1; j_gene: TRBJ2-2; CDR3aa: CSAAGHNTGELFF; CDR3nt: TGCAGTGCCGCGGGGCACAACACCGGGGAGCTGTTTTTT
d_gene: TRBD1; abundance: NA; v_gene: TRBV7-2; j_gene: TRBJ1-2; CDR3aa: CASSLFGQGEGYTF; CDR3nt: TGTGCCAGCAGCTTATTTGGACAGGGGGAGGGCTACACCTTC
d_gene: NA; abundance: NA; v_gene: TRBV5-1; j_gene: TRBJ1-6; CDR3aa: CASKSLGGVDSPLHF; CDR3nt: TGCGCCAGCAAGTCTCTCGGGGGAGTGGATTCACCCCTCCACTTT
d_gene: TRBD1; abundance: NA; v_gene: TRBV2; j_gene: TRBJ2-3; CDR3aa: CASREGQNLSTDTQYF; CDR3nt: TGTGCCAGCAGAGAGGGACAGAATCTCAGCACAGATACGCAGTATTTT
d_gene: NA; abundance: NA; v_gene: TRBV4-3; j_gene: TRBJ2-2; CDR3aa: CASSRGLAPGELFF; CDR3nt: TGCGCCAGCAGCCGAGGTCTAGCCCCCGGGGAGCTGTTTTTT
d_gene: TRBD1; abundance: NA; v_gene: TRBV10-3; j_gene: TRBJ2-5; CDR3aa: CAISDWDRGGETQYF; CDR3nt: TGTGCCATCAGTGATTGGGACAGGGGTGGGGAGACCCAGTACTTC
d_gene: TRBD2; abundance: NA; v_gene: TRBV4-2; j_gene: TRBJ2-1; CDR3aa: CASSQAISGEYNEQFF; CDR3nt: TGTGCCAGCAGCCAAGCTATTAGCGGGGAGTACAATGAGCAGTTCTTC
d_gene: TRBD2; abundance: NA; v_gene: TRBV7-9; j_gene: TRBJ2-2; CDR3aa: CASSPTLAGATGELFF; CDR3nt: TGTGCCAGCAGCCCCACACTAGCGGGAGCGACCGGGGAGCTGTTTTTT
d_gene: TRBD2; abundance: NA; v_gene: TRBV19; j_gene: TRBJ2-3; CDR3aa: CASSKGLAVPRDTQYF; CDR3nt: TGTGCCAGTAGTAAGGGACTAGCGGTACCAAGAGATACGCAGTATTTT
d_gene: NA; abundance: NA; v_gene: TRBV6-5; j_gene: TRBJ2-1; CDR3aa: CASRIDRYNEQFF; CDR3nt: TGTGCCAGCAGAATCGACAGGTACAATGAGCAGTTCTTC
d_gene: NA; abundance: NA; v_gene: TRBV19; j_gene: TRBJ2-1; CDR3aa: CASRPGLDYNEQFF; CDR3nt: TGTGCCTCCCGCCCGGGACTGGACTACAATGAGCAGTTCTTC
d_gene: TRBD1; abundance: NA; v_gene: TRBV6-5; j_gene: TRBJ1-3; CDR3aa: CASSYTGGSTGNTIYF; CDR3nt: TGTGCCAGCAGTTACACAGGGGGGTCTACTGGAAACACCATATATTTT
d_gene: NA; abundance: NA; v_gene: TRBV9; j_gene: TRBJ1-3; CDR3aa: CASSVATPPGNTIYF; CDR3nt: TGTGCCAGCAGCGTAGCTACGCCCCCTGGAAACACCATATATTTT
d_gene: NA; abundance: NA; v_gene: TRBV11-2; j_gene: TRBJ2-2; CDR3aa: CASSLDAGQTNTGELFF; CDR3nt: TGTGCCAGCAGCTTAGATGCCGGACAGACGAACACCGGGGAGCTGTTTTTT
d_gene: NA; abundance: NA; v_gene: TRBV5-5; j_gene: TRBJ1-5; CDR3aa: CASSLTLDLYRANQPQHF; CDR3nt: TGTGCCAGCAGCCTAACCCTCGATCTTTACAGGGCCAATCAGCCCCAGCATTTT
d_gene: TRBD1; abundance: NA; v_gene: TRBV10-3; j_gene: TRBJ2-3; CDR3aa: CATHRTGGDTQYF; CDR3nt: TGTGCCACGCATCGGACAGGGGGAGATACGCAGTATTTT
d_gene: NA; abundance: NA; v_gene: TRBV6-5; j_gene: TRBJ1-1; CDR3aa: CASSYTRATEAFF; CDR3nt: TGTGCCAGCAGTTACACCAGGGCCACTGAAGCTTTCTTT
d_gene: NA; abundance: NA; v_gene: TRBV7-9; j_gene: TRBJ2-5; CDR3aa: CASRGTRETQYF; CDR3nt: TGTGCCAGCAGGGGGACACGAGAGACCCAGTACTTC
d_gene: TRBD2; abundance: NA; v_gene: TRBV27; j_gene: TRBJ2-1; CDR3aa: CASSSPGTSVDNEQFF; CDR3nt: TGTGCCAGCAGTTCCCCCGGGACTAGCGTAGACAATGAGCAGTTCTTC
d_gene: NA; abundance: NA; v_gene: TRBV6-4; j_gene: TRBJ1-4; CDR3aa: CASSDSWRDATNEKLFF; CDR3nt: TGTGCCAGCAGTGACTCCTGGAGGGATGCAACTAATGAAAAACTGTTTTTT
d_gene: NA; abundance: NA; v_gene: TRBV9; j_gene: TRBJ1-6; CDR3aa: CASSEGGNSPLHF; CDR3nt: TGTGCCAGCAGCGAGGGGGGGAATTCACCCCTCCACTTT
d_gene: NA; abundance: NA; v_gene: TRBV2; j_gene: TRBJ2-4; CDR3aa: CASSRYLENIQYF; CDR3nt: TGTGCCAGCAGCCGATACCTAGAAAACATTCAGTACTTC
d_gene: TRBD1; abundance: NA; v_gene: TRBV9; j_gene: TRBJ2-2; CDR3aa: CASSPRQGENTGELFF; CDR3nt: TGTGCCAGCAGCCCCAGACAGGGAGAGAACACCGGGGAGCTGTTTTTT
d_gene: TRBD2; abundance: NA; v_gene: TRBV3-1/TRBV3-2; j_gene: TRBJ2-7; CDR3aa: CASSQLLAGEGEQYF; CDR3nt: TGTGCCAGCAGCCAACTACTAGCGGGAGAGGGGGAGCAGTACTTC
d_gene: NA; abundance: once; v_gene: TRBV5-1; j_gene: TRBJ2-3; CDR3aa: CASSSETGFGTDTQYF; CDR3nt: TGCGCCAGCAGCTCCGAAACGGGTTTTGGCACAGATACGCAGTATTTT
d_gene: NA; abundance: NA; v_gene: TRBV7-3; j_gene: TRBJ2-1; CDR3aa: CASSLAPGVNYNEQFF; CDR3nt: TGTGCCAGCAGCTTGGCTCCCGGGGTCAACTACAATGAGCAGTTCTTC
d_gene: NA; abundance: NA; v_gene: TRBV25-1; j_gene: TRBJ1-2; CDR3aa: CASSELVPRGYGYTF; CDR3nt: TGTGCCAGCAGTGAATTGGTCCCGCGGGGCTATGGCTACACCTTC
d_gene: TRBD1; abundance: NA; v_gene: TRBV2; j_gene: TRBJ2-2; CDR3aa: CASRQTGGHTGELFF; CDR3nt: TGTGCCAGCAGGCAGACAGGGGGCCACACCGGGGAGCTGTTTTTT
d_gene: NA; abundance: NA; v_gene: TRBV2; j_gene: TRBJ1-3; CDR3aa: CASSDPGQTLANTIYF; CDR3nt: TGTGCCAGCAGTGATCCTGGACAGACCTTAGCAAACACCATATATTTT
d_gene: NA; abundance: once; v_gene: TRBV28; j_gene: TRBJ1-6; CDR3aa: CASTNSPGGRAFGNSPLHF; CDR3nt: TGTGCCAGCACCAACTCTCCGGGGGGCAGGGCGTTTGGGAATTCACCCCTCCACTTT
d_gene: TRBD2; abundance: NA; v_gene: TRBV11-2; j_gene: TRBJ2-1; CDR3aa: CASSPGLAGGPGNEQFF; CDR3nt: TGTGCCAGCAGCCCGGGGCTAGCGGGCGGTCCAGGGAATGAGCAGTTCTTC
d_gene: TRBD1; abundance: once; v_gene: TRBV19; j_gene: TRBJ1-5; CDR3aa: CASSPRDRSNQPQHF; CDR3nt: TGTGCCAGTAGCCCGCGGGACAGGAGCAATCAGCCCCAGCATTTT
d_gene: NA; abundance: NA; v_gene: TRBV14; j_gene: TRBJ2-5; CDR3aa: CASSPGSWSGEETQYF; CDR3nt: TGTGCCAGCAGCCCCGGTTCGTGGTCAGGGGAAGAGACCCAGTACTTC
d_gene: NA; abundance: NA; v_gene: TRBV2; j_gene: TRBJ1-6; CDR3aa: CASSEDLGRGSSYNSPLHF; CDR3nt: TGTGCCAGCAGTGAAGATCTCGGCAGGGGAAGCTCCTATAATTCACCCCTCCACTTT
d_gene: NA; abundance: once; v_gene: TRBV5-1; j_gene: TRBJ2-5; CDR3aa: CASSPGNQETQYF; CDR3nt: TGCGCCAGCAGCCCGGGGAACCAAGAGACCCAGTACTTC
d_gene: NA; abundance: NA; v_gene: TRBV13; j_gene: TRBJ2-2; CDR3aa: CATWTATNTGELFF; CDR3nt: TGTGCCACCTGGACAGCGACGAACACCGGGGAGCTGTTTTTT